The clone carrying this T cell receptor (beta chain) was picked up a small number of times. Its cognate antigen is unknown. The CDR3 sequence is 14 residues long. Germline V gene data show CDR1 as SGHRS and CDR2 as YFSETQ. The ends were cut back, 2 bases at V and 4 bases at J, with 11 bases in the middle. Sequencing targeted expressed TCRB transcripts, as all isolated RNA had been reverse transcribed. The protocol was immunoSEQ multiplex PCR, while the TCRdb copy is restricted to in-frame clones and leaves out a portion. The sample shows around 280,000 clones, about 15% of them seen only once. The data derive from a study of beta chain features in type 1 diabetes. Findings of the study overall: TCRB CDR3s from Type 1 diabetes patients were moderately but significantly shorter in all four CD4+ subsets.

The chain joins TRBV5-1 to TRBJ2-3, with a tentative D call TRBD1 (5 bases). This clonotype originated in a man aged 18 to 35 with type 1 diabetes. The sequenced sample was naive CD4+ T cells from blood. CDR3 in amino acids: CASSFERGSDTQYF. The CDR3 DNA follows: TGCGCCAGCAGCTTCGAAAGGGGTTCAGATACGCAGTATTTT.